This T cell receptor (beta chain) was sequenced for a study of CD8 T cells in Susac syndrome (dated by TCRdb to 2018 to 2020). Context from the whole study: Among the sequenced Susac syndrome patients, 5 or 6 had clinically active disease and fewer than 10 were in clinical remission. Susac syndrome patients were therapy-naive, on corticosteroids (some also receiving IVIg), or on IVIg alone at blood withdrawal. Repertoire sequencing was used to test whether CD8+ T cell activation and differentiation in Susac syndrome was antigen driven. What the authors observed across the whole study: In patients with Susac syndrome, the CD4+ T cell repertoire showed no detectable clonal expansion. The study acknowledged that relatively few individuals were included in the TCR sequencing and HLA analysis.

High-throughput TCR beta sequencing profiled peripheral blood CD8+ and CD4+ T cells from healthy donors, Susac syndrome patients and multiple sclerosis patients. Susac syndrome patients met recently defined diagnostic criteria for definite or probable disease. Bulk CD8+ and CD4+ T cells were purified magnetically by negative isolation, whereas CD8+ TEMRA cells were enriched by FACS. Blood was drawn into EDTA tubes, processed within 24 hours, and PBMCs were isolated by density gradient centrifugation. PBMCs intended for TCR sequencing were frozen in liquid nitrogen and were later thawed in a 37 degrees C water bath. A purity of at least 90% was achieved for sorted or isolated CD4+, CD8+ and CD8+ TEMRA cells. Turning to this clonotype: Its cognate antigen has yet to be identified. No per-base quality is available; no much larger clone lies one base away.

RNA was extracted using the RNeasy kit, and roughly 0.5 to 1 ug of the RNA was reverse transcribed with random hexamers. TCR beta CDR3 regions were amplified with the immunoSEQ multiplex PCR assay covering 54 Vbeta and 13 Jbeta segments. PCR amplification bias was corrected using a synthetic template baseline for primer optimization and computational correction. Concerning the study's data processing: Reads were annotated to V, D and J genes according to IMGT and were analyzed with immunoSEQ Analyzer, with only productive sequences retained. To calculate clonality, Shannon entropy was normalized by log2 of the number of productive unique sequences and then subtracted from one. Public and private clones were assessed among the 100 most prevalent clones of each patient and control. Susac-specific clones were defined as absent from healthy and MS cohorts, 850 to 1,300 published viral clones and other ImmuneACCESS disease sequences. TCRdb passed the public sequencing reads through fastp at Q25 and MiXCR, retaining productive beta sequences. Rows merge per CDR3 protein into single entries with the most common DNA and genes. The V and J calls reflect TCRdb's pipeline rather than the authors' work. This sample gives over 65,000 distinct CDR3 sequences in total; about 93% of them show up just once. The ten top clones hold about 0.52% of the sample.

The CDR3 spans 14 residues, from the cysteine through the phenylalanine. Only the CDR3 DNA stays, 42 bases, in frame from base 1. Germline trimming: 7 bases from V, 8 bases from J; junction bases outside gene matches: 13. Recombination connected TRBV12-3 or TRBV12-4 to TRBJ1-1, with 7 junctional bases fitting TRBD1. This receptor was taken from a human donor with Susac syndrome. Sequenced sample: CD4+ T cells from PBMCs. The DNA sequence follows: TGTGCCAGCAAGGGGGACAGATCATTCTTCGAAGCTTTCTTT. It translates to CASKGDRSFFEAFF.